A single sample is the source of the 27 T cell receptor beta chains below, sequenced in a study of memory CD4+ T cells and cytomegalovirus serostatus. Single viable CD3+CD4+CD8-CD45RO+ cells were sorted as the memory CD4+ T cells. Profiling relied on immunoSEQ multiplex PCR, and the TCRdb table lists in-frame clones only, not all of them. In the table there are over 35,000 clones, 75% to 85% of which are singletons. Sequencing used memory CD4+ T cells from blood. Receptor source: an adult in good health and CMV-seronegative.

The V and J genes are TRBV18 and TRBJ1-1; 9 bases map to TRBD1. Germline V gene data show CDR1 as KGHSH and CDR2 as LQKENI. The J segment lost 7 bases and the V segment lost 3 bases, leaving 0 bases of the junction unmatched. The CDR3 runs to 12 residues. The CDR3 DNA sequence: TGTGCCAGCTCACCGGGACAGGGTGAAGCTTTCTTT. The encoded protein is CASSPGQGEAFF.

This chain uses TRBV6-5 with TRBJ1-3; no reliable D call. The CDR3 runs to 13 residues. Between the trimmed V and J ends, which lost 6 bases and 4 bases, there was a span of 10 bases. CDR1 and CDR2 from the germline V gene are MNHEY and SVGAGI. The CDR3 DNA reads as TGTGCCAGCAGCCTCTCCCAGGGAAACACCATATATTTT. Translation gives CASSLSQGNTIYF.

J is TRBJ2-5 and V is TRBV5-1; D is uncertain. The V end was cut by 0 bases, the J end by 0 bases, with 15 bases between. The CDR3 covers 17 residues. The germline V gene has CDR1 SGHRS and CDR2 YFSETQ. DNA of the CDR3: TGCGCCAGCAGCTTGGGATTGGGTGTCGGGTACCAAGAGACCCAGTACTTC. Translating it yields CASSLGLGVGYQETQYF.

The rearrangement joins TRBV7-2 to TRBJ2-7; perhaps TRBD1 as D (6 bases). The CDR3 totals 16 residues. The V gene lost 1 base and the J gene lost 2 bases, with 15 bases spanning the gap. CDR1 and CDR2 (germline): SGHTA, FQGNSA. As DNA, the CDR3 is TGTGCCAGCAGCTTAGGCAGGGGACGACCAACCTACGAGCAGTACTTC. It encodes CASSLGRGRPTYEQYF.

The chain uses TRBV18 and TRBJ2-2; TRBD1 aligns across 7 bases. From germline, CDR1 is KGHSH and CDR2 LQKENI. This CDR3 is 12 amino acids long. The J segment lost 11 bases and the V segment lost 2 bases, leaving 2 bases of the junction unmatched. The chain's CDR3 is CASSPRDRELFF. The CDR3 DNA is TGTGCCAGCTCACCAAGGGACAGAGAGCTGTTTTTT.

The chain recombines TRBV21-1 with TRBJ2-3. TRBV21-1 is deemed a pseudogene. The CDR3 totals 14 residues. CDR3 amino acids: CASSKAAITDTQYF. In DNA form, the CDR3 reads TGTGCCAGCAGCAAAGCGGCTATCACAGATACGCAGTATTTT.

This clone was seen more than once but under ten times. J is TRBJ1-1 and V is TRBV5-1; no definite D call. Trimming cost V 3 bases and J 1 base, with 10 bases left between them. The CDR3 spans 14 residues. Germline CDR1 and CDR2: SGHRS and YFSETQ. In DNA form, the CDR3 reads TGCGCCAGCAGCTCAACCGACGGGAACACTGAAGCTTTCTTT. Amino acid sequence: CASSSTDGNTEAFF.

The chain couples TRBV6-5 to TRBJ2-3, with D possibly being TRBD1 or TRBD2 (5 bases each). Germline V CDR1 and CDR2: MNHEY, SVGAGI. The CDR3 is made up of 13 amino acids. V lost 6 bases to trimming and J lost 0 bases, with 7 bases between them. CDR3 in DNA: TGTGCCAGCAGGAGGGGTAGCACAGATACGCAGTATTTT. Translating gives CASRRGSTDTQYF.

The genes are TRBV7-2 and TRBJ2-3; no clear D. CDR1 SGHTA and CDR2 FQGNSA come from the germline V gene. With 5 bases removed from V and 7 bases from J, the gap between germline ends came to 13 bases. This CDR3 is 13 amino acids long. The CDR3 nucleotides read TGTGCCAGCAGCCCCCGCCGGGCGTATACGCAGTATTTT. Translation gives CASSPRRAYTQYF.

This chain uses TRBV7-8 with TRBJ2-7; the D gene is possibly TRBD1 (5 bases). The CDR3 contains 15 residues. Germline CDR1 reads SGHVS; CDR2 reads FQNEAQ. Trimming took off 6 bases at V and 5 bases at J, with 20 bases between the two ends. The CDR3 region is CASSPSGAGKDEQYF. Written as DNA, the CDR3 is TGTGCCAGCAGTCCGAGTGGGGCAGGGAAGGACGAGCAGTACTTC.

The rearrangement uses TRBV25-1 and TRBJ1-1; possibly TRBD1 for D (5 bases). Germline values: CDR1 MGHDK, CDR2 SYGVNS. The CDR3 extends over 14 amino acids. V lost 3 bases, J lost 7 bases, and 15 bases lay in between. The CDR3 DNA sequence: TGTGCCAGCAGTGATGGGACGTACGCGGGTGAAGCTTTCTTT. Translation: CASSDGTYAGEAFF.

CDR3 DNA: TGTGCCAGCAGGTCCACGGGGTACACTGAAGCTTTCTTT. Translation gives CASRSTGYTEAFF. The chain joins TRBV2 to TRBJ1-1; no reliable D call. This CDR3 spans 13 amino acids. CDR1 SNHLY and CDR2 FYNNEI come from the germline V gene. V was pared by 6 bases and J by 3 bases, with 11 bases between. The whole variable domain, filled in from reference TRBV2 and TRBJ1-1, reads EPEVTQTPSHQVTQMGQEVILRCVPISNHLYFYWYRQILGQKVEFLVSFYNNEISEKSEIFDDQFSVERPDGSNFTLKIRSTKLEDSAMYFCASRSTGYTEAFFGQGTRLTVV.

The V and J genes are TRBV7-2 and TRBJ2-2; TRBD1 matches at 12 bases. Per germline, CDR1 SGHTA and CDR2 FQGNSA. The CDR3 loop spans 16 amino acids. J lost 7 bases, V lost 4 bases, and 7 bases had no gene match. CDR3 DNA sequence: TGTGCCAGCAGCTCAACCGGGACAGGGGGCCACGGGGAGCTGTTTTTT. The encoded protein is CASSSTGTGGHGELFF.

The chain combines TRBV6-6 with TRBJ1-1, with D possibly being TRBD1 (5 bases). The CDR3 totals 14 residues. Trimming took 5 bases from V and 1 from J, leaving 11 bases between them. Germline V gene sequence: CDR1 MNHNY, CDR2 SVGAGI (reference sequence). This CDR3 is CASSRGVTNTEAFF. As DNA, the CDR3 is TGTGCCAGCAGTCGAGGGGTCACGAACACTGAAGCTTTCTTT.

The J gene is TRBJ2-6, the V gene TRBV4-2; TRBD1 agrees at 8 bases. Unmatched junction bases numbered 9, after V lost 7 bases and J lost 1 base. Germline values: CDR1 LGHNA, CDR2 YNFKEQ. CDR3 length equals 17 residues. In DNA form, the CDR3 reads TGTGCCAGCACCCCCGGGACAGGAGTTTCTGGGGCCAACGTCCTGACTTTC. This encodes CASTPGTGVSGANVLTF.

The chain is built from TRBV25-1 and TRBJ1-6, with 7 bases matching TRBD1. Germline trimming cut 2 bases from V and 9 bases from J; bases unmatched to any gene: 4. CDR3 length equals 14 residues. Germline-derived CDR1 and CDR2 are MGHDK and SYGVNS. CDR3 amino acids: CASSETRGVSPLHF. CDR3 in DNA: TGTGCCAGCAGTGAAACCAGGGGGGTTTCACCCCTCCACTTT.

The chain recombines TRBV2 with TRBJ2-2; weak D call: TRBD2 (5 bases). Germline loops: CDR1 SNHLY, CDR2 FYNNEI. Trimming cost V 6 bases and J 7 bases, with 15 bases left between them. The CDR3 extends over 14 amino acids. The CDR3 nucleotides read TGTGCCAGCAGCAGTCGGGGTTTGATCGGGGAGCTGTTTTTT. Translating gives CASSSRGLIGELFF. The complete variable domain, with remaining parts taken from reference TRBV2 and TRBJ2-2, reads EPEVTQTPSHQVTQMGQEVILRCVPISNHLYFYWYRQILGQKVEFLVSFYNNEISEKSEIFDDQFSVERPDGSNFTLKIRSTKLEDSAMYFCASSSRGLIGELFFGEGSRLTVL.

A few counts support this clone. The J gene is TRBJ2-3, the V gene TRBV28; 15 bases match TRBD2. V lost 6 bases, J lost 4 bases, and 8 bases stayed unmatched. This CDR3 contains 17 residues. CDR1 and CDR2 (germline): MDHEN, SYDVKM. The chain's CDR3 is CASSTGLAGGQADTQYF. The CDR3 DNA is TGTGCCAGCAGCACCGGACTAGCGGGGGGGCAAGCAGATACGCAGTATTTT.

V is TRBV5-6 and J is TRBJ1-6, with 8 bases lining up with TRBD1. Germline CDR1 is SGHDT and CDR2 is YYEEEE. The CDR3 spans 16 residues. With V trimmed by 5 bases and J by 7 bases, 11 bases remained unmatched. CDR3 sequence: CASRHDRGKGNSPLHF. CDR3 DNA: TGTGCCAGCAGACACGACAGGGGCAAGGGGAATTCACCCCTCCACTTT.

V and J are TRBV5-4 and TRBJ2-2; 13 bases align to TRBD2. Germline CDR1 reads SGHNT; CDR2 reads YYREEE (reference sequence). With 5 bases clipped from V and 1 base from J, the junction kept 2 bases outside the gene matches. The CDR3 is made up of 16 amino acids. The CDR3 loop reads CASRRTSGGNTGELFF. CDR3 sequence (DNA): TGTGCCAGCAGGAGGACTAGCGGGGGGAACACCGGGGAGCTGTTTTTT.

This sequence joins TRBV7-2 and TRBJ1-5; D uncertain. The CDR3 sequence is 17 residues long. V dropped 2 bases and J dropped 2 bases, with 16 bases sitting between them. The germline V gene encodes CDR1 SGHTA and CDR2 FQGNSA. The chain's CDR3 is CASSLFGLAWGNQPQHF. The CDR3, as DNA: TGTGCCAGCAGCTTATTTGGTTTAGCATGGGGCAATCAGCCCCAGCATTTT. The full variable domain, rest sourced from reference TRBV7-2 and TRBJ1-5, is GAGVSQSPSNKVTEKGKDVELRCDPISGHTALYWYRQSLGQGLEFLIYFQGNSAPDKSGLPSDRFSAERTGGSVSTLTIQRTQQEDSAVYLCASSLFGLAWGNQPQHFGDGTRLSIL.

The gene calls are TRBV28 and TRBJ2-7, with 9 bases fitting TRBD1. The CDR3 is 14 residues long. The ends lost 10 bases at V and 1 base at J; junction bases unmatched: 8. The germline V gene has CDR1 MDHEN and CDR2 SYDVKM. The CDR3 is CATIRQGGSYEQYF. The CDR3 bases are TGTGCCACTATTAGACAGGGGGGGTCCTACGAGCAGTACTTC.

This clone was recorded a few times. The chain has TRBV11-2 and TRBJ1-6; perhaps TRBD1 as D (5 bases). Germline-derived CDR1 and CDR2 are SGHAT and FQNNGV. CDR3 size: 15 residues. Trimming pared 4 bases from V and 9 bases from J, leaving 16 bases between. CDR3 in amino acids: CASSSLRGVVSPLHF. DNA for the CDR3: TGTGCCAGCAGCTCCCTGCGAGGGGTGGTTTCACCCCTCCACTTT. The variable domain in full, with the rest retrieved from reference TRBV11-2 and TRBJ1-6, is EAGVAQSPRYKIIEKRQSVAFWCNPISGHATLYWYQQILGQGPKLLIQFQNNGVVDDSQLPKDRFSAERLKGVDSTLKIQPAKLEDSAVYLCASSSLRGVVSPLHFGNGTRLTVT.

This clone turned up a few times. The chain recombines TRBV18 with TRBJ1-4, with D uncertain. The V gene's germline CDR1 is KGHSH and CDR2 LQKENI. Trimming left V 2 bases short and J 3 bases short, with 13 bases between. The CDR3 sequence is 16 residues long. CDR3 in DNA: TGTGCCAGCTCACCAGTGCCCCTCTACTCTAATGAAAAACTGTTTTTT. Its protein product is CASSPVPLYSNEKLFF. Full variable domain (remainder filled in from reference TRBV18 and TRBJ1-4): NAGVMQNPRHLVRRRGQEARLRCSPMKGHSHVYWYRQLPEEGLKFMVYLQKENIIDESGMPKERFSAEFPKEGPSILRIQQVVRGDSAAYFCASSPVPLYSNEKLFFGSGTQLSVL.

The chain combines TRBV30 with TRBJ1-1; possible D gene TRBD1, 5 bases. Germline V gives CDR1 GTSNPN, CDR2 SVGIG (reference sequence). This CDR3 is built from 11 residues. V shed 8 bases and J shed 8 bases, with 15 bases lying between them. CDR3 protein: CAGRGRVEAFF. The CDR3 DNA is TGTGCCGGCCGGGGGAGGGTCGAAGCTTTCTTT.

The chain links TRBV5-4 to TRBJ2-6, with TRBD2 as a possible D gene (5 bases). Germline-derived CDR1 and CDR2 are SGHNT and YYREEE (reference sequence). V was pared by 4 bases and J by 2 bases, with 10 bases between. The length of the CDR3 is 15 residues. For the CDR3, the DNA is TGTGCCAGCAGCCCGGGGATCCCTGGGGCCAACGTCCTGACTTTC. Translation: CASSPGIPGANVLTF. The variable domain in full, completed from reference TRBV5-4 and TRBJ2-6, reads ETGVTQSPTHLIKTRGQQVTLRCSSQSGHNTVSWYQQALGQGPQFIFQYYREEENGRGNFPPRFSGLQFPNYSSELNVNALELDDSALYLCASSPGIPGANVLTFGAGSRLTVL.

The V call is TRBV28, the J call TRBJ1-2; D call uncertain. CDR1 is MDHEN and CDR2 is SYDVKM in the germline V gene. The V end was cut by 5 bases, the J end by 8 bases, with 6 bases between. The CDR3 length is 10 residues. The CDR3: CASSPRGYTF. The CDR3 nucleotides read TGTGCCAGCAGTCCAAGGGGCTACACCTTC.